This passage covers 5 T cell receptor beta chains from one sample sequenced in a study of T-cell memory formation after mild COVID-19 (dated by TCRdb to about 2021). Receptors were amplified or captured by 5' RACE. The run used an Illumina NovaSeq 6000. TCRdb ran its own pipeline on the public reads, namely fastp trimming at Q25 and MiXCR clone calling, and kept in-frame beta chains. Each entry is one CDR3 protein sequence, shown with its most common DNA and genes. Present in this sample are hundreds of thousands of distinct CDR3 sequences, 25% to 30% of which were seen just once. Jointly, the top ten make up roughly 13% of the sample. The sample was PBMCs or a T cell subset sorted from them (not recorded which). The receptor source for this set is an adult woman who had mild COVID-19 (a few samples of this study predate the infection). The sample titles of this study are shuffled in the database, so cell type and time point are left out; the donor was told from shared clones.

In this sample, this clonotype turned up a few times. The chain recombines TRBV19 with TRBJ2-4; D uncertain. CDR3 length: 16 amino acids. Trimming left V 3 bases short and J 0 bases short, with 12 bases between. Germline CDR1 LNHDA, CDR2 SQIVND (reference sequence). The CDR3 DNA reads TGTGCCAGTAGTATCGGGTCCTCACTAGCCAAAAACATTCAGTACTTC. This translates into CASSIGSSLAKNIQYF.

This clonotype was found a few times. V gene TRBV3-1 combines with J gene TRBJ1-2, with D perhaps matching TRBD1 (6 bases). V lost 4 bases and J 4 bases, leaving 16 bases between the germline ends. The CDR3 sequence is 15 residues long. The V gene's germline CDR1 is LGHDT and CDR2 YNNKEL (reference sequence). The CDR3 here is CASSLRAGAPYGYTF. The CDR3 bases are TGTGCCAGCAGCCTCCGGGCAGGGGCTCCCTATGGCTACACCTTC.

In this sample, this clonotype turned up a few times. The chain joins TRBV7-3 to TRBJ2-2; 10 nucleotides line up with TRBD1. This CDR3 region has 16 residues. Trimming took 5 bases from V and 5 from J; bases not matched to a gene: 8. The germline V gene has CDR1 SGHTA and CDR2 FQGTGA. CDR3 residues: CASSRPGQGSTGELFF. The CDR3 coding sequence is TGTGCCAGCAGCCGACCGGGACAGGGGAGTACCGGGGAGCTGTTTTTT.

Only a few counts were recorded for this clonotype. This rearrangement joins TRBV19 to TRBJ2-1; the match to TRBD2 covers 10 bases. Germline V lookup: CDR1 LNHDA, CDR2 SQIVND (reference sequence). The CDR3 runs to 15 residues. J lost 6 bases, V lost 4 bases, and 6 bases had no gene match. The CDR3 sequence: CASSTIAGGFNEQFF. CDR3 nucleotide sequence: TGTGCCAGTAGTACAATAGCGGGGGGATTCAATGAGCAGTTCTTC. Based on the CDR3 plus reference TRBV19 and TRBJ2-1, the full variable domain is DGGITQSPKYLFRKEGQNVTLSCEQNLNHDAMYWYRQDPGQGLRLIYYSQIVNDFQKGDIAEGYSVSREKKESFPLTVTSAQKNPTAFYLCASSTIAGGFNEQFFGPGTRLTVL.

The chain has TRBV11-3 and TRBJ1-1; the D gene is possibly TRBD1 (6 bases). CDR1 is SGHNT and CDR2 is YENEEA in the germline V gene. Trimming removed 3 bases at V and 6 bases at J, with 14 bases between. The CDR3 spans 14 residues. The DNA for the CDR3 is TGTGCCAGCAGCTTCGACAGGAGGGAAGCTGAAGCTTTCTTT. Translation: CASSFDRREAEAFF.